This TCR beta chain was observed in a study of shared clonotypes between healthy human individuals. Overall study findings and caveats: What naive subsets generally showed was a larger estimated richness than memory subsets showed.

In germline, CDR1 is SGHKS, CDR2 YYEKEE (reference sequence). CDR3 size: 13 residues. V lost 0 bases and J 6 bases, leaving 10 bases between the germline ends. Libraries were prepared by immunoSEQ multiplex PCR; TCRdb keeps only in-frame clonotypes and omits some of them. The data hold over a million clones, with more than 95% observed a single time. Concerning this clone: Its antigen is unidentified.

What was sequenced was naive CD4+ T cells sorted from blood. Stated subset: CD45RA+ positively selected. The gene calls are TRBV5-5 and TRBJ2-7; either TRBD1 or TRBD2 may supply D (6 bases each). The clonotype originates from a man aged 25 to 45 in good health. The CDR3 sequence is CASSLEGGREQYF. The DNA for the CDR3 is TGTGCCAGCAGCTTGGAGGGGGGCCGCGAGCAGTACTTC.